The entry that follows covers one T cell receptor (beta chain) sequence. This sample was included in a study of identical twins. Template switching supplied a universal primer site; unique molecular identifiers were carried on the cDNA. MiXCR, applied by TCRdb to the 5' RACE reads, yields one record per CDR3 protein. Of about 280,000 distinct CDR3 sequences listed, under 9.5% are singletons. Trimming took off 4 bases at V and 2 bases at J, with 12 bases between the two ends. Germline assignment: CDR1 SGHKS and CDR2 YYEKEE (reference sequence). The length of the CDR3 is 14 residues. The data were also submitted as part of a second study, on yellow fever vaccine responses in identical twins.

The rearrangement joins TRBV5-5 to TRBJ2-5; tentatively, D is TRBD2 (6 bases). This receptor was taken from a woman younger than 35 in good health. Sample: memory (CD45RO+) T cells sorted from blood. The CDR3 loop is CASSPGEVQETQYF. The CDR3 DNA reads as TGTGCCAGCAGCCCGGGGGAAGTGCAAGAGACCCAGTACTTC. Variable domain in full (rest from reference TRBV5-5 and TRBJ2-5): DAGVTQSPTHLIKTRGQQVTLRCSPISGHKSVSWYQQVLGQGPQFIFQYYEKEERGRGNFPDRFSARQFPNYSSELNVNALLLGDSALYLCASSPGEVQETQYFGPGTRLLVL.